Below, one TCR beta chain is given with its context. The entry originates in a study of blood T cell repertoires in COVID-19. Across the study: Collection of acute and convalescent COVID-19 samples took place in the United States, Italy and Spain. T cells, B-cell-depleted T cells, or PBMCs supplied cDNA or gDNA.

Trimming pared 7 bases from V and 4 bases from J, leaving 16 bases between. Germline V lookup: CDR1 MNHEY, CDR2 SVGAGI. CDR3 length equals 14 residues. Original processing notes: Using reference gene primer amplification, nucleated cell counts were estimated. Libraries were prepared by immunoSEQ multiplex PCR; TCRdb keeps only in-frame clonotypes and omits some of them. V and J calls and clone size are copied from that table; D and trimming were computed from the DNA. The data show fewer than 200,000 clones, about 85% seen once. The source of this sequence is a man aged 60 to 69 with active or convalescent COVID-19. Sequences were obtained from peripheral blood. The chain combines TRBV6-5 with TRBJ2-5, with D perhaps matching TRBD2 (5 bases). The CDR3 here is CASTEALAGETQYF. CDR3 nucleotides: TGTGCCAGCACCGAGGCCCTAGCAGGAGAGACCCAGTACTTC.